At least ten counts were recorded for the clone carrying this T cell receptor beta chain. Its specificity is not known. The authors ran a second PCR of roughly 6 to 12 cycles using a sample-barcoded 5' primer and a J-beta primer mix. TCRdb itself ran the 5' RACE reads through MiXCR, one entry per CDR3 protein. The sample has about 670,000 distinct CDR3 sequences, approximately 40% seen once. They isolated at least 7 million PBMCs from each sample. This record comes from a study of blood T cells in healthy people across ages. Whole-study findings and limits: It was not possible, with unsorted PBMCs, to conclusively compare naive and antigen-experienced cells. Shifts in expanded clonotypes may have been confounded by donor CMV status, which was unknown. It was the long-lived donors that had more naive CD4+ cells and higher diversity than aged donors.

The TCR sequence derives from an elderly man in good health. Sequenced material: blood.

Written as DNA, the CDR3 is TGTGCCAGCTCCCTAAACTCACGACTAGCGAGCTCAGATACGCAGTATTTT. Translating it yields CASSLNSRLASSDTQYF. The chain is built from TRBV18 and TRBJ2-3, with 8 nucleotides matching TRBD2. CDR1 is KGHSH and CDR2 is LQKENI in the germline V gene. The V segment lost 6 bases and the J segment 4 bases; nucleotides outside the gene matches: 15. The CDR3 extends over 17 amino acids.